The sequence of this T cell receptor (beta chain) was determined in a study of blood T cells in healthy people across ages. The study, taken as a whole, reports: CMV status of donors was unknown, possibly confounding expanded clonotype changes.

The CDR3 runs 13 residues. CDR1 KGHDR and CDR2 SFDVKD come from the germline V gene. V lost 9 bases, J lost 5 bases, and 5 bases stayed unmatched. In the case of this clonotype: Its antigen is as yet unknown.

Sample-barcoded 5' priming and a J-beta primer mix drove a second PCR of 7 to 11 cycles. TCRdb itself ran the 5' RACE reads through MiXCR, one entry per CDR3 protein. The sample holds fewer than 900,000 distinct CDR3 sequences; roughly 45% are singletons and the top ten take about 20%. What was sequenced was blood. This receptor was identified in a woman aged 60-75 years in good health. The gene calls are TRBV24-1 and TRBJ2-3; the match to TRBD2 covers 9 bases. CDR3 sequence reads: CATGGRARDTQYF. In DNA, the CDR3 is TGTGCCACCGGCGGGAGGGCCAGAGATACGCAGTATTTT.